This TCR beta chain came from a study of blood T cell repertoires in COVID-19. Turning to the study itself: Specimens from acute and convalescent COVID-19 originated in the United States, Italy and Spain.

The V gene end was trimmed by 6 bases and the J gene end by 6 bases; junction bases not matched to a gene: 5. CDR1 and CDR2 from the germline V gene are SNHLY and FYNNEI. The CDR3 is 12 amino acids. In the authors' workflow: Amplification from reference gene primers served as the basis for estimated nucleated cell counts. Measured with immunoSEQ multiplex PCR; TCRdb has only the in-frame clones, and not every one. V and J calls and clone size are given by that table; D and trimming were obtained from the DNA. Here the sample spans roughly 120,000 clones, 70% to 90% being singletons. This TCR came from a human donor in a cohort sampled during active COVID-19. What was sequenced was peripheral blood. The chain recombines TRBV2 with TRBJ2-7; 7 positions match TRBD2. The CDR3 loop reads CASRRLAAEQYF. The CDR3 bases are TGTGCCAGCAGGCGACTAGCAGCCGAGCAGTACTTC. The full variable domain, rest sourced from reference TRBV2 and TRBJ2-7, is EPEVTQTPSHQVTQMGQEVILRCVPISNHLYFYWYRQILGQKVEFLVSFYNNEISEKSEIFDDQFSVERPDGSNFTLKIRSTKLEDSAMYFCASRRLAAEQYFGPGTRLTVT.